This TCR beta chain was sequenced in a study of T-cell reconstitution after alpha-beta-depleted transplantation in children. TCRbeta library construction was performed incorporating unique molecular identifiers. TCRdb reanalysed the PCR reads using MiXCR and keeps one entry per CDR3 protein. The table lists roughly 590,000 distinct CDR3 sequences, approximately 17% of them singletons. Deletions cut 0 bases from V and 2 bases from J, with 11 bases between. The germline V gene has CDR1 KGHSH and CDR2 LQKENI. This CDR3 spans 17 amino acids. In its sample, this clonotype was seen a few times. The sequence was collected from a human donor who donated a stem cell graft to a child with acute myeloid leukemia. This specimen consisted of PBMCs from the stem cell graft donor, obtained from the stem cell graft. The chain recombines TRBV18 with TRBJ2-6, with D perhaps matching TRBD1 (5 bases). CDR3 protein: CASSPPAGNAGANVLTF. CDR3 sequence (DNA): TGTGCCAGCTCACCACCGGCAGGGAATGCTGGGGCCAACGTCCTGACTTTC.